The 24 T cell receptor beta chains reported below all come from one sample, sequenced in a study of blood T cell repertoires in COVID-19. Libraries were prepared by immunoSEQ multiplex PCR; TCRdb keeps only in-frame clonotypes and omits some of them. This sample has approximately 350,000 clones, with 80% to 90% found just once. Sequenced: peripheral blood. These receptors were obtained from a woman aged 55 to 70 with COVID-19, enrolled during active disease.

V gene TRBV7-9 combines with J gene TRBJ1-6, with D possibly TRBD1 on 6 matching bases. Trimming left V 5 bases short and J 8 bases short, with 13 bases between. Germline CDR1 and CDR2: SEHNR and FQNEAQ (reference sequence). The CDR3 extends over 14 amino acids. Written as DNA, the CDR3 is TGTGCCAGCAGCGAACAGGGAATTGATTCACCCCTCCACTTT. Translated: CASSEQGIDSPLHF.

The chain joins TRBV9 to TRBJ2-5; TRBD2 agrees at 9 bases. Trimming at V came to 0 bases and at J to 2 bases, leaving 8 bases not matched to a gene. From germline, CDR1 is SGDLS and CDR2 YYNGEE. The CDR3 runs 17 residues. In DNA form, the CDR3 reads TGTGCCAGCAGCGTAGGGGAAAGCGGGGGGCTACAAGAGACCCAGTACTTC. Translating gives CASSVGESGGLQETQYF.

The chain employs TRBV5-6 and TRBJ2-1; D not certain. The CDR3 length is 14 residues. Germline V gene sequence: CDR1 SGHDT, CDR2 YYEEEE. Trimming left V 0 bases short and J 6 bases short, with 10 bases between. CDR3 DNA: TGTGCCAGCAGCTTGGAAGTTTTAGCCAATGAGCAGTTCTTC. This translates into CASSLEVLANEQFF.

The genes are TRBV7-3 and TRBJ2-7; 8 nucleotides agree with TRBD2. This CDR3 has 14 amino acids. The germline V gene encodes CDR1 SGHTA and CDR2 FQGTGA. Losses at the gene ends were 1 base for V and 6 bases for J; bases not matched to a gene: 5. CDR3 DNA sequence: TGTGCCAGCAGCTTAAAAGCGGGGGTCTCCGAGCAGTACTTC. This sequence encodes CASSLKAGVSEQYF.

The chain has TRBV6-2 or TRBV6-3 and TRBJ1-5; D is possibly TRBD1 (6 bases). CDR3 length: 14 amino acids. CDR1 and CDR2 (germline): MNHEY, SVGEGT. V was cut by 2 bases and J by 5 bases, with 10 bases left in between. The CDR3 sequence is CASSYMGAHQPQHF. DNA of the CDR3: TGTGCCAGCAGTTACATGGGGGCCCATCAGCCCCAGCATTTT.

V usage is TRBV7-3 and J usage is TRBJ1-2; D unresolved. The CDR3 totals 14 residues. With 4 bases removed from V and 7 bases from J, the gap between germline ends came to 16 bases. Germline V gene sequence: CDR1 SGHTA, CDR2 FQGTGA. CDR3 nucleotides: TGTGCCAGCAGCTCTTACCCATTAGAGGGTGGCTACACCTTC. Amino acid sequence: CASSSYPLEGGYTF.

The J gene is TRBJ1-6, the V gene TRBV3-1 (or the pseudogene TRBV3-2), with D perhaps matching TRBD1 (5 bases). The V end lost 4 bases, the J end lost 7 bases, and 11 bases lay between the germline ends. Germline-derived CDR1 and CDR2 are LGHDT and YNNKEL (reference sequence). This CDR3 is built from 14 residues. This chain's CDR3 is CASSPGGQNSPLHF. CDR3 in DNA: TGTGCCAGCAGCCCCGGGGGTCAAAATTCACCCCTCCACTTT.

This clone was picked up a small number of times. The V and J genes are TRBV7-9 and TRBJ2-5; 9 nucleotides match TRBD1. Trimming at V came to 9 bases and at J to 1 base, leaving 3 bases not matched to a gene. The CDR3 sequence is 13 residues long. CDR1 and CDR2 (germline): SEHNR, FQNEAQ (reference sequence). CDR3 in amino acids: CASEDRGQETQYF. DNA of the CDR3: TGTGCCAGTGAGGACAGGGGCCAAGAGACCCAGTACTTC. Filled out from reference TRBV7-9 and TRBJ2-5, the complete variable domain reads DTGVSQNPRHKITKRGQNVTFRCDPISEHNRLYWYRQTLGQGPEFLTYFQNEAQLEKSRLLSDRFSAERPKGSFSTLEIQRTEQGDSAMYLCASEDRGQETQYFGPGTRLLVL.

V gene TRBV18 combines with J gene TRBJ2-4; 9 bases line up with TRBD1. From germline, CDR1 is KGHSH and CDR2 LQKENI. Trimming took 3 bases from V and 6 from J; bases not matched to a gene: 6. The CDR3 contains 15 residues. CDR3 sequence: CASSPGGQGGNIQYF. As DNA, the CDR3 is TGTGCCAGCTCACCTGGGGGACAGGGAGGAAACATTCAGTACTTC.

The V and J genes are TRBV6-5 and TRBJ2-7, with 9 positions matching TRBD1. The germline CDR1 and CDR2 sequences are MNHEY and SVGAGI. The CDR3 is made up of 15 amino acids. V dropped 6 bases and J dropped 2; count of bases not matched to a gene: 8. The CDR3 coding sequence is TGTGCCAGCAGGCCATCCGGGACAGGGACCTACGAGCAGTACTTC. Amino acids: CASRPSGTGTYEQYF.

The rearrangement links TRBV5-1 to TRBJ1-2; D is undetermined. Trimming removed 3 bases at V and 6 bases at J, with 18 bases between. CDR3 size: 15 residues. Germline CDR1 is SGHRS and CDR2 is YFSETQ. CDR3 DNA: TGCGCCAGCAGCTCGGCAGGTGCCAGATCGAATGGCTACACCTTC. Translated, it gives CASSSAGARSNGYTF.

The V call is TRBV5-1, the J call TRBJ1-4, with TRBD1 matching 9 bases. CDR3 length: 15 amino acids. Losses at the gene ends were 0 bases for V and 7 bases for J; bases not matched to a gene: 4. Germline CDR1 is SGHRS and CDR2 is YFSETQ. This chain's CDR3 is CASSLGTGGFEKLFF. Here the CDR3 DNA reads TGCGCCAGCAGCTTGGGTACAGGGGGCTTTGAAAAACTGTTTTTT.

Here the CDR3 reads CASSPPDQPQHF. In nucleotides, the CDR3 is TGTGCCAGCTCACCTCCCGATCAGCCCCAGCATTTT. This rearrangement joins TRBV18 to TRBJ1-5; D call uncertain. This CDR3 has 12 residues. With 3 bases removed from V and 5 bases from J, the gap between germline ends came to 5 bases. Germline CDR1 and CDR2: KGHSH and LQKENI.

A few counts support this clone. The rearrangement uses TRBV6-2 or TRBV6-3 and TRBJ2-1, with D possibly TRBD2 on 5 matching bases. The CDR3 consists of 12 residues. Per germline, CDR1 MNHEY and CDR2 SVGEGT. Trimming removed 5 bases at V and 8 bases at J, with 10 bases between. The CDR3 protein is CASSRARDEQFF. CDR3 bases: TGTGCCAGCAGTAGGGCGAGGGATGAGCAGTTCTTC.

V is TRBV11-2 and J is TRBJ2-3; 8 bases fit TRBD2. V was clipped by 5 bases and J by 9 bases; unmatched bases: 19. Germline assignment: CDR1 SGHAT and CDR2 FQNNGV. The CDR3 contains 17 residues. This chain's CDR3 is CASSPLGARGPGGTQYF. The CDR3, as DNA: TGTGCCAGCAGCCCCCTAGGGGCGCGGGGCCCGGGGGGGACGCAGTATTTT.

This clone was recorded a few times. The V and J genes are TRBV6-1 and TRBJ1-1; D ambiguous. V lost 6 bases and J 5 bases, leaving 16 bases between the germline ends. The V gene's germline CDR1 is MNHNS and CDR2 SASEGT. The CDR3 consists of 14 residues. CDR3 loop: CASSSIPDTTEAFF. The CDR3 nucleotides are TGTGCCAGCAGCTCTATCCCAGACACTACTGAAGCTTTCTTT.

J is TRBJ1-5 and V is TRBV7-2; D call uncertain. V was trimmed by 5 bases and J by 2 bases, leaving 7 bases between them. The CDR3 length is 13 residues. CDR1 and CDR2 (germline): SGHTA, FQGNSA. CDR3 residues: CASSVRGNQPQHF. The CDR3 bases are TGTGCCAGCAGCGTGCGGGGCAATCAGCCCCAGCATTTT.

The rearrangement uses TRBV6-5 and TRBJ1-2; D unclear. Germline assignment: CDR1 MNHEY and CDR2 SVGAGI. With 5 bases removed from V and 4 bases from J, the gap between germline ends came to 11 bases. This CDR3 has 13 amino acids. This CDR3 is CASSSRGFYGYTF. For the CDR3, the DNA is TGTGCCAGCAGTAGTCGCGGCTTCTATGGCTACACCTTC.

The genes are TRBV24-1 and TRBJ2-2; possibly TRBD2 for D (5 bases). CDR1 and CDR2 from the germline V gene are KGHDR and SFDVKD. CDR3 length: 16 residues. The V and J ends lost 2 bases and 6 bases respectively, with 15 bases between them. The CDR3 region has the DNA TGTGCCACCAGTGATTCGGACTTCTTTCGGTCCGGGGAGCTGTTTTTT. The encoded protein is CATSDSDFFRSGELFF.

The CDR3 sequence is CASSPRERKGNIQYF. The CDR3 DNA reads as TGTGCCAGCAGCCCCCGGGAGAGAAAAGGAAACATTCAGTACTTC. The rearrangement links TRBV7-9 to TRBJ2-4, with D possibly matching TRBD2 (6 bases). Trimming pared 5 bases from V and 6 bases from J, leaving 17 bases between. The CDR3 covers 15 residues. Germline V gene sequence: CDR1 SEHNR, CDR2 FQNEAQ (reference sequence).

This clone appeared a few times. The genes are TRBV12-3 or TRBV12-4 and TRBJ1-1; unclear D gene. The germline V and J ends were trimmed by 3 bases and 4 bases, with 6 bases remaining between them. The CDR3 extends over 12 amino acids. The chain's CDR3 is CASSFSATEAFF. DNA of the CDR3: TGTGCCAGCAGTTTTAGTGCCACTGAAGCTTTCTTT.

The CDR3 here is CASAEGRSQETQYF. The CDR3 coding sequence is TGTGCTAGTGCGGAGGGCAGGAGCCAAGAGACCCAGTACTTC. The chain carries TRBV12-5 and TRBJ2-5; tentative D call: TRBD2 (6 bases). Germline-derived CDR1 and CDR2 are LGHNT and FRNRAP. This CDR3 has 14 amino acids. V was trimmed by 7 bases and J by 1 base, leaving 13 bases between them.

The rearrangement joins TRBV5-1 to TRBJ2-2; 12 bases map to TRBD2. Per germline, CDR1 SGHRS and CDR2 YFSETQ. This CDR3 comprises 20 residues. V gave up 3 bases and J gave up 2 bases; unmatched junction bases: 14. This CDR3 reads CASSSQPVASGGANTGELFF. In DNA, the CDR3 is TGCGCCAGCAGCTCTCAACCTGTGGCTAGCGGGGGGGCCAACACCGGGGAGCTGTTTTTT.

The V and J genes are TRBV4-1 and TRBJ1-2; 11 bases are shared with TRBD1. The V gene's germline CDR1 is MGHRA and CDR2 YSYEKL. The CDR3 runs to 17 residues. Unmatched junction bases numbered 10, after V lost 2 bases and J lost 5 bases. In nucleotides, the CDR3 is TGCGCCAGCAGCCAACTACTCAGGACAGGGGGCGTATATGGCTACACCTTC. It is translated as CASSQLLRTGGVYGYTF.